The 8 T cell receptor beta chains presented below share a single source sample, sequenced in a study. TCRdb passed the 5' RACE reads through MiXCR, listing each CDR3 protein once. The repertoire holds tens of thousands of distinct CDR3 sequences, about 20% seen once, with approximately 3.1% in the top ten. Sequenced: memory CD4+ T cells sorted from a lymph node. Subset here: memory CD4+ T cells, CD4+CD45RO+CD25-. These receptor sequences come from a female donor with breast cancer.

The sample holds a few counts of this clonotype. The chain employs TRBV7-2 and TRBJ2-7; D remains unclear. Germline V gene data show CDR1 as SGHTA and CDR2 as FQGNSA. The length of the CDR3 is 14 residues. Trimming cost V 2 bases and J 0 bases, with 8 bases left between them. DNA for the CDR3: TGTGCCAGCAGCTTAACTGGCGCCTCCTACGAGCAGTACTTC. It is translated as CASSLTGASYEQYF.

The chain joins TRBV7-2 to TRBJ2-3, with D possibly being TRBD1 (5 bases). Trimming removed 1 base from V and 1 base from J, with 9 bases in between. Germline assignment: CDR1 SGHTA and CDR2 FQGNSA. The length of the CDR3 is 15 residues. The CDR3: CASSLEMGRTDTQYF. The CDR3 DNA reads TGTGCCAGCAGCTTAGAGATGGGGCGCACAGATACGCAGTATTTT.

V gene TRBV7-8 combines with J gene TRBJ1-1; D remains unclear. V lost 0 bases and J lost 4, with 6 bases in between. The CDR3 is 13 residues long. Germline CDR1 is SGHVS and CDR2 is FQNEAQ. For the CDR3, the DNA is TGTGCCAGCAGCTTAGCGCAAACCACTGAAGCTTTCTTT. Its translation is CASSLAQTTEAFF.

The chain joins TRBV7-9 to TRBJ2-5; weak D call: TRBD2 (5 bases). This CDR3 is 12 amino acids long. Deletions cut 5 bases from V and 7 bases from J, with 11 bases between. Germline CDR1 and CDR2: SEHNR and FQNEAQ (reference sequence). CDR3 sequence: CASSVDRGTQYF. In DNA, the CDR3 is TGTGCCAGCAGCGTCGACCGGGGGACCCAGTACTTC. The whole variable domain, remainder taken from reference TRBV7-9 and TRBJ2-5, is DTGVSQNPRHKITKRGQNVTFRCDPISEHNRLYWYRQTLGQGPEFLTYFQNEAQLEKSRLLSDRFSAERPKGSFSTLEIQRTEQGDSAMYLCASSVDRGTQYFGPGTRLLVL.

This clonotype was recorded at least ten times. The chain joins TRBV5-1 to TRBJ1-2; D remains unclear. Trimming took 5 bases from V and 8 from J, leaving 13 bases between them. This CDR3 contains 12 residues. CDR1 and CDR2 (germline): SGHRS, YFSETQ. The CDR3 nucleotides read TGCGCCAGCAGAGTCGAAGCGGACGGCTACACCTTC. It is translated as CASRVEADGYTF.

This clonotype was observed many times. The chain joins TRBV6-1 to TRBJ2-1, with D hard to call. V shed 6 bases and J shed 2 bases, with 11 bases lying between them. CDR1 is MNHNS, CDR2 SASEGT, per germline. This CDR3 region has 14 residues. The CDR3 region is CASRTRSPYNEQFF. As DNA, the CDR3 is TGTGCCAGCAGAACACGGAGTCCCTACAATGAGCAGTTCTTC.

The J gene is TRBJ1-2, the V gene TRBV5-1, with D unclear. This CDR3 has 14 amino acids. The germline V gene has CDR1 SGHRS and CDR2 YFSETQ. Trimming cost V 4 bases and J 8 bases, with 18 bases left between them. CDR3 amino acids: CASSPEGGLGGYTF. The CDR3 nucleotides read TGCGCCAGCAGCCCAGAAGGAGGGCTAGGAGGCTACACCTTC.

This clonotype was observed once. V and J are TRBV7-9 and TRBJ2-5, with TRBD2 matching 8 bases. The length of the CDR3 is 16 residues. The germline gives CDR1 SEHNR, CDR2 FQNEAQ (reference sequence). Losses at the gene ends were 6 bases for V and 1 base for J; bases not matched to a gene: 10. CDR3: CASRLGASGSQETQYF. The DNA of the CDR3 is TGTGCCAGCAGGTTGGGGGCCAGCGGGAGCCAAGAGACCCAGTACTTC.